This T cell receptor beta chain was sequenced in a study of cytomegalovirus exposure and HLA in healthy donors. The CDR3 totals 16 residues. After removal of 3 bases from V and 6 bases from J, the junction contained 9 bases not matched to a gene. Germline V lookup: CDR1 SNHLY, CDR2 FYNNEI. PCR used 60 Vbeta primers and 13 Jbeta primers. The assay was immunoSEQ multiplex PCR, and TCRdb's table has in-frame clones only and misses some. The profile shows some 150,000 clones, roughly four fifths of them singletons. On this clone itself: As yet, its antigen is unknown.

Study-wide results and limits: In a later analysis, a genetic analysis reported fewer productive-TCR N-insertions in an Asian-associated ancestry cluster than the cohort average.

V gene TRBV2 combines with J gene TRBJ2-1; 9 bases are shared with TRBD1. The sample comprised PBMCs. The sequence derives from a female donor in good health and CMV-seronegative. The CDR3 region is CASSELTGGEGNEQFF. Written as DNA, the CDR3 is TGTGCCAGCAGTGAGCTTACAGGGGGCGAGGGCAATGAGCAGTTCTTC.